The 17 T cell receptor beta chains in this list originate from one sample, sequenced in a study of cytomegalovirus exposure and HLA in healthy donors. With 60 Vbeta and 13 Jbeta primers, the PCR was carried out. Sequencing used immunoSEQ multiplex PCR; TCRdb keeps in-frame clones, though not all of them. The repertoire has about 130,000 clones, roughly 71% of them found once; the top ten carry approximately 3.9%. The sample taken for sequencing was PBMCs. The source of these receptors is a woman in her 50s in good health and CMV-seropositive.

This chain connects TRBV11-2 to TRBJ1-2; TRBD1 might be the D (6 bases). This CDR3 is 14 amino acids long. Germline assignment: CDR1 SGHAT and CDR2 FQNNGV. V was pared by 7 bases and J by 8 bases, with 20 bases between. CDR3 residues: CASTRAVQGDGYTF. As DNA, the CDR3 is TGTGCCAGCACTAGAGCTGTACAGGGAGACGGCTACACCTTC.

CDR3 DNA sequence: TGTGCCAGCAGCCTACAGGTTTCCTACAATGAGCAGTTCTTC. This sequence encodes CASSLQVSYNEQFF. This chain joins TRBV5-6 and TRBJ2-1; D is perhaps TRBD1 (5 bases). CDR3 length: 14 amino acids. Germline CDR1 SGHDT, CDR2 YYEEEE. V lost 4 bases and J lost 1, with 9 bases in between.

In its sample, this clone was seen a few times. The chain carries TRBV7-7 and TRBJ2-1; 14 bases match TRBD2. This CDR3 is 16 amino acids long. Germline lookup yields CDR1 SSHAT and CDR2 FNYEAQ (reference sequence). Trimming took 5 bases from V and 4 from J; bases not matched to a gene: 4. The CDR3 loop reads CASSTGLAGAYNEQFF. CDR3 DNA sequence: TGTGCCAGCAGCACGGGACTAGCGGGGGCGTACAATGAGCAGTTCTTC.

This clone has more than one count but fewer than ten. The V and J genes are TRBV13 and TRBJ2-5, with D tentatively TRBD1 (5 bases). The germline CDR1 and CDR2 sequences are PRHDT and FYEKMQ (reference sequence). The CDR3 is made up of 13 amino acids. Between the trimmed V and J ends, which lost 6 bases and 4 bases, there was a span of 12 bases. CDR3 protein: CASRGRNLETQYF. For the CDR3, the DNA is TGTGCCAGCAGGGGGCGGAATCTAGAGACCCAGTACTTC. The complete variable domain, with remaining parts taken from reference TRBV13 and TRBJ2-5, reads AAGVIQSPRHLIKEKRETATLKCYPIPRHDTVYWYQQGPGQDPQFLISFYEKMQSDKGSIPDRFSAQQFSDYHSELNMSSLELGDSALYFCASRGRNLETQYFGPGTRLLVL.

The chain couples TRBV5-3 to TRBJ1-2; a weak D match, TRBD1 (5 bases). TRBV5-3 is flagged as an ORF with uncertain function. CDR3 size: 14 residues. The V and J ends lost 10 bases and 4 bases respectively, with 20 bases between them. The CDR3 sequence is CAYVQGGDLYGYTF. In DNA, the CDR3 is TGTGCCTACGTCCAGGGCGGCGACCTCTATGGCTACACCTTC.

V gene TRBV5-1 combines with J gene TRBJ2-3; the match to TRBD2 covers 8 bases. The CDR3 spans 13 residues. CDR1 and CDR2 from the germline V gene are SGHRS and YFSETQ. The ends lost 4 bases at V and 9 bases at J; junction bases unmatched: 7. CDR3 sequence: CASSLAGLETQYF. CDR3 coding DNA: TGCGCCAGCAGCCTGGCGGGACTAGAGACGCAGTATTTT.

J is TRBJ2-1 and V is TRBV5-1; possible D gene TRBD2, 5 bases. Trimming stripped 3 bases from V and 12 bases from J, with 10 bases between. The length of the CDR3 is 11 residues. Germline lookup yields CDR1 SGHRS and CDR2 YFSETQ. The CDR3, as DNA: TGCGCCAGCAGCTCCCGGGGTGGGCAGTTCTTC. As protein: CASSSRGGQFF.

J is TRBJ2-5 and V is TRBV6-5; D might be TRBD2 (5 bases). This CDR3 region has 12 residues. Trimming took 5 bases from V and 4 from J, leaving 8 bases between them. Germline V gene lookup returns CDR1 MNHEY and CDR2 SVGAGI. The CDR3 loop is CASSDGGETQYF. The CDR3 DNA reads TGTGCCAGCAGTGACGGAGGAGAGACCCAGTACTTC.

V usage is TRBV7-8 and J usage is TRBJ2-5, with 11 positions matching TRBD2. The germline gives CDR1 SGHVS, CDR2 FQNEAQ. V trimming: 0 bases; J trimming: 4 bases; junction bases outside the gene matches: 1. This CDR3 comprises 15 residues. CDR3 amino acids: CASSLASGGGETQYF. CDR3 in DNA: TGTGCCAGCAGCTTAGCTAGCGGGGGGGGAGAGACCCAGTACTTC. The whole variable domain, filled in from reference TRBV7-8 and TRBJ2-5, reads GAGVSQSPRYKVAKRGQDVALRCDPISGHVSLFWYQQALGQGPEFLTYFQNEAQLDKSGLPSDRFFAERPEGSVSTLKIQRTQQEDSAVYLCASSLASGGGETQYFGPGTRLLVL.

This clone was observed a few times. The V gene is TRBV27, the J gene TRBJ1-6, with a tentative D call TRBD1 (6 bases). Trimming removed 3 bases from V and 7 bases from J, with 10 bases in between. The germline gives CDR1 MNHEY, CDR2 SMNVEV (reference sequence). The CDR3 length is 14 residues. In DNA form, the CDR3 reads TGTGCCAGCAGTTTCAGGACAGAGAATTCACCCCTCCACTTT. Its translation: CASSFRTENSPLHF.

V usage is TRBV19 and J usage is TRBJ2-1, with 9 bases identical to TRBD2. The CDR3 extends over 16 amino acids. V shed 5 bases, J shed 6 bases, and the junction held 11 bases outside the gene matches. CDR1 and CDR2 (germline): LNHDA, SQIVND (reference sequence). CDR3 nucleotide sequence: TGTGCCAGTAGTCCCCGAGGGGCGGGGGGGCTCAATGAGCAGTTCTTC. It translates to CASSPRGAGGLNEQFF. The whole variable domain, filled in from reference TRBV19 and TRBJ2-1, reads DGGITQSPKYLFRKEGQNVTLSCEQNLNHDAMYWYRQDPGQGLRLIYYSQIVNDFQKGDIAEGYSVSREKKESFPLTVTSAQKNPTAFYLCASSPRGAGGLNEQFFGPGTRLTVL.

The sample holds a few counts of this clone. This chain uses TRBV4-2 with TRBJ2-1, with 7 bases aligning to TRBD2. This CDR3 spans 15 amino acids. Germline V gives CDR1 LGHNA, CDR2 YNFKEQ. Germline trimming cut 1 base from V and 10 bases from J; bases unmatched to any gene: 10. The DNA for the CDR3 is TGTGCCAGCAGCCAAGTACCCCTAGCGGAAAGGGAGCAGTTCTTC. Its protein product is CASSQVPLAEREQFF.

In its sample, this clone was seen once. The chain links TRBV7-8 to TRBJ2-7; 7 bases map to TRBD1. The CDR3 runs 13 residues. J gave up 4 bases and V 5 bases, and 5 bases lay outside the gene matches. Looked up from germline, CDR1 is SGHVS and CDR2 is FQNEAQ. In DNA form, the CDR3 reads TGTGCCAGCAGCCTTAACAGGGGTTACGAGCAGTACTTC. It specifies CASSLNRGYEQYF.

This chain links TRBV4-1 with TRBJ1-6; D is ambiguous. The CDR3 is made up of 17 amino acids. Trimming stripped 6 bases from V and 5 bases from J, with 20 bases between. The germline gives CDR1 MGHRA, CDR2 YSYEKL. The CDR3 is CASRETTAGFHNSPLHF. The CDR3 nucleotides are TGCGCCAGCAGAGAGACGACGGCGGGGTTCCATAATTCACCCCTCCACTTT.

This chain connects TRBV10-2 to TRBJ1-1; no reliable D call. Per germline, CDR1 WSHSY and CDR2 SAAADI. Trimming shortened V by 8 bases and J by 4 bases, and 14 bases separated the two germline ends. CDR3 length: 13 amino acids. The DNA of the CDR3 is TGCGCCAGCGGCTTAGCGGAGGGCACTGAAGCTTTCTTT. Amino acids: CASGLAEGTEAFF.

Concerning this clone: The sample contains more than one DNA sequence encoding this CDR3. This chain links TRBV6-6 with TRBJ1-6; 9 nucleotides agree with TRBD1. This CDR3 comprises 16 residues. CDR1 is MNHNY and CDR2 is SVGAGI in the germline V gene (reference sequence). Losses at the gene ends were 6 bases for V and 14 bases for J; bases not matched to a gene: 17. CDR3 DNA: TGTGCCAGCAGATACGGAGGTCCCGGGACAGGGATGACCCTCCACTTT. It codes for CASRYGGPGTGMTLHF.

This clone was recorded a few times. This rearrangement joins TRBV7-9 to TRBJ1-1; D uncertain. V lost 5 bases and J 1 base, leaving 8 bases between the germline ends. CDR1 is SEHNR and CDR2 is FQNEAQ in the germline V gene (reference sequence). This CDR3 comprises 13 residues. The CDR3 bases are TGTGCCAGCAGCCCAGGATCGAACACTGAAGCTTTCTTT. Its protein is CASSPGSNTEAFF.